Sequencing of this T cell receptor beta chain was carried out in a study of Ad26.COV2.S vaccination and SARS-CoV-2 variants. Study-wide background: Donor joined the COV1001 Ad26.COV2.S trial arm.

The treatment here: some 20 received Ad26.COV2.S at low or high dose, single or two shots; about 5 received placebo; per-sample allocation not given. Collection of the samples took place on day 63 after the first injection of vaccine or placebo. Points on this clone: Its antigen is not identified.

Assay used: immunoSEQ multiplex PCR; TCRdb lists only in-frame clones, some missing. This sample carries about 680,000 clones, 80% to 90% of them seen once, and the ten largest clones take roughly 1.5%. Study-level results: Placebo recipients showed lower spike-specific TCR breadth than vaccinees.

The sequencing used peripheral blood, collected in a trial of Ad26.COV2.S vaccine versus placebo. This sequence originates from a person between 18 and 59 years old who received the Ad26.COV2.S COVID-19 vaccine or a placebo.

In DNA, the CDR3 is TGTGCCAGCAGCTGGGACGGTAATAATTCACCCCTCCACTTT. It specifies CASSWDGNNSPLHF. The chain carries TRBV5-6 and TRBJ1-6; weak D call: TRBD1 (5 bases). Looked up from germline, CDR1 is SGHDT and CDR2 is YYEEEE. This CDR3 contains 14 residues. V lost 3 bases and J 5 bases, leaving 9 bases between the germline ends. The full variable domain, with the rest looked up from reference TRBV5-6 and TRBJ1-6, is DAGVTQSPTHLIKTRGQQVTLRCSPKSGHDTVSWYQQALGQGPQFIFQYYEEEERQRGNFPDRFSGHQFPNYSSELNVNALLLGDSALYLCASSWDGNNSPLHFGNGTRLTVT.